The 21 T cell receptor beta chains given below trace back to one sample, sequenced in a study of cytomegalovirus exposure and HLA in healthy donors. Profiling relied on immunoSEQ multiplex PCR, and the TCRdb table lists in-frame clones only, not all of them. The table shows tens of thousands of clones, with around four fifths occurring only once. The sample comprised PBMCs. The receptors here all came from a man aged 25 to 40 in good health and CMV-seronegative.

The chain combines TRBV13 with TRBJ1-5; the D gene is possibly TRBD1 (6 bases). Germline CDR1 is PRHDT and CDR2 is FYEKMQ (reference sequence). This CDR3 is built from 15 residues. Trimming left V 2 bases short and J 4 bases short, with 12 bases between. CDR3 nucleotide sequence: TGTGCCAGCAGCTTAAGGGGACACTTTAATCAGCCCCAGCATTTT. It encodes CASSLRGHFNQPQHF. The full variable domain, completed using reference TRBV13 and TRBJ1-5, is AAGVIQSPRHLIKEKRETATLKCYPIPRHDTVYWYQQGPGQDPQFLISFYEKMQSDKGSIPDRFSAQQFSDYHSELNMSSLELGDSALYFCASSLRGHFNQPQHFGDGTRLSIL.

The chain uses TRBV13 and TRBJ1-2; 9 nucleotides match TRBD1. The germline gives CDR1 PRHDT, CDR2 FYEKMQ (reference sequence). The trim removed 5 bases at V and 3 bases at J, leaving 7 bases unmatched. The CDR3 contains 15 residues. The CDR3 coding sequence is TGTGCCAGCAGCGGCGGACAGGGGATAGACTATGGCTACACCTTC. Residues: CASSGGQGIDYGYTF.

This clone came up a few times. The CDR3 spells CAWSVKGANTEAFF. CDR3 DNA: TGTGCCTGGAGTGTAAAGGGGGCTAACACTGAAGCTTTCTTT. This chain connects TRBV30 to TRBJ1-1; TRBD1 matches 7 bases. Trimming removed 0 bases from V and 2 bases from J; junction bases left unmatched: 3. Germline-derived CDR1 and CDR2 are GTSNPN and SVGIG (reference sequence). CDR3 length equals 14 residues.

The gene calls are TRBV7-8 and TRBJ2-5; 10 positions match TRBD1. The CDR3 runs 16 residues. Germline CDR1 reads SGHVS; CDR2 reads FQNEAQ. V gave up 5 bases and J gave up 5 bases; unmatched junction bases: 11. The CDR3 DNA follows: TGTGCCAGCAGCGCCCAGCGGACAGGGGGAGGGGAGACCCAGTACTTC. Protein product: CASSAQRTGGGETQYF.

The chain employs TRBV5-1 and TRBJ1-2, with D unclear. Trimming removed 4 bases at V and 6 bases at J, with 19 bases between. In germline, CDR1 is SGHRS, CDR2 YFSETQ. The CDR3 runs 15 residues. This chain's CDR3 is CASSLVTGIGNGYTF. CDR3 bases: TGCGCCAGCAGCCTCGTAACGGGGATTGGGAATGGCTACACCTTC.

The V gene is TRBV11-2, the J gene TRBJ2-1; 9 bases agree with TRBD2. Germline lookup yields CDR1 SGHAT and CDR2 FQNNGV. The trim removed 1 base at V and 4 bases at J, leaving 5 bases unmatched. The CDR3 length is 16 residues. The CDR3 nucleotides read TGTGCCAGCAGCTTAGGGGCGGGGGGGCAATACAATGAGCAGTTCTTC. It codes for CASSLGAGGQYNEQFF.

The rearrangement links TRBV29-1 to TRBJ2-3; possibly TRBD1 for D (5 bases). Deletions cut 5 bases from V and 3 bases from J, with 6 bases between. From germline, CDR1 is SQVTM and CDR2 ANQGSEA. This CDR3 has 11 residues. This CDR3 reads CSVRTTDTQYF. The CDR3 DNA sequence: TGCAGCGTTCGGACAACAGATACGCAGTATTTT.

The chain has TRBV4-3 and TRBJ2-2; tentatively, D is TRBD2 (5 bases). The V end was cut by 1 base, the J end by 1 base, with 10 bases between. The CDR3 has 16 residues. Germline V gene data show CDR1 as LGHNA and CDR2 as YSLEER. The CDR3 loop reads CASSQGYGKNTGELFF. In DNA form, the CDR3 reads TGCGCCAGCAGCCAAGGGTACGGGAAGAACACCGGGGAGCTGTTTTTT.

CDR3 DNA sequence: TGTGCCATCAGTGCGCACAGGGGGCTCGACGAGCAGTACGTC. Translated, it gives CAISAHRGLDEQYV. J is TRBJ2-7 and V is TRBV10-3; 9 bases line up with TRBD1. The CDR3 has 14 residues. In germline, CDR1 is ENHRY, CDR2 SYGVKD. Trimming took 4 bases from V and 5 from J; bases not matched to a gene: 6.

The J gene is TRBJ1-1, the V gene TRBV9, with D perhaps matching TRBD1 (5 bases). The CDR3 is 15 amino acids. The V end lost 0 bases, the J end lost 3 bases, and 12 bases lay between the germline ends. The germline gives CDR1 SGDLS, CDR2 YYNGEE. CDR3 residues: CASSVGGAVDTEAFF. For the CDR3, the DNA is TGTGCCAGCAGCGTAGGCGGGGCGGTGGACACTGAAGCTTTCTTT.

The V gene is TRBV4-3, the J gene TRBJ2-7, with TRBD2 as a possible D gene (6 bases). The CDR3 has 15 amino acids. V gave up 1 base and J gave up 2 bases, with 12 bases separating them. Germline V gene data show CDR1 as LGHNA and CDR2 as YSLEER. In DNA form, the CDR3 reads TGCGCCAGCAGCCAAGCCGCGGGGTCTACCTACGAGCAGTACTTC. This sequence encodes CASSQAAGSTYEQYF.

The V call is TRBV4-1, the J call TRBJ2-7; TRBD1 aligns across 12 bases. From germline, CDR1 is MGHRA and CDR2 YSYEKL. The CDR3 extends over 15 amino acids. J was trimmed by 6 bases and V by 1 base; bases with no gene match: 4. The CDR3 bases are TGCGCCAGCAGCCAAGGAGGGACAGGGGGCACCGAGCAGTACTTC. Translated: CASSQGGTGGTEQYF.

This clone has only one observation. The chain recombines TRBV30 with TRBJ2-1, with 12 bases that match TRBD2. CDR1 GTSNPN and CDR2 SVGIG come from the germline V gene (reference sequence). The J segment lost 6 bases and the V segment lost 2 bases, leaving 5 bases of the junction unmatched. The CDR3 runs 15 residues. DNA for the CDR3: TGTGCCTGGAGTTTACTAGCGGGGGGCTCCAATGAGCAGTTCTTC. This translates into CAWSLLAGGSNEQFF. Together with reference TRBV30 and TRBJ2-1, the CDR3 gives the full variable domain: SQTIHQWPATLVQPVGSPLSLECTVEGTSNPNLYWYRQAAGRGLQLLFYSVGIGQISSEVPQNLSASRPQDRQFILSSKKLLLSDSGFYLCAWSLLAGGSNEQFFGPGTRLTVL.

The chain recombines TRBV5-6 with TRBJ1-2; the D gene is possibly TRBD1 (6 bases). From germline, CDR1 is SGHDT and CDR2 YYEEEE. The CDR3 length is 15 residues. Trimming cost V 3 bases and J 4 bases, with 16 bases left between them. Here the CDR3 reads CASSYPGTPIYGYTF. The CDR3 bases are TGTGCCAGCAGCTACCCAGGGACACCTATCTATGGCTACACCTTC.

There are a few counts of this clone. The chain employs TRBV21-1 and TRBJ2-7; the DNA was not compared with TRBD1, the D call given in the table. TRBV21-1 is noted as a pseudogene. CDR3 length: 15 amino acids. The CDR3 coding sequence is TGTGCCAGCAGCTCAGGGGCACGCACAGCCGACGAGCAGTACGTC. Amino acid sequence: CASSSGARTADEQYV.

V is TRBV7-9 and J is TRBJ1-6; D might be TRBD1 (5 bases). The CDR3 sequence is 14 residues long. CDR1 SEHNR and CDR2 FQNEAQ come from the germline V gene (reference sequence). The ends were cut back, 1 base at V and 9 bases at J, with 10 bases in the middle. As DNA, the CDR3 is TGTGCCAGCAGCTTAGTAGGGGTTCGTTCACCCCTCCACTTT. Protein: CASSLVGVRSPLHF.

This chain links TRBV29-1 with TRBJ1-1, with D perhaps matching TRBD1 (5 bases). Per germline, CDR1 SQVTM and CDR2 ANQGSEA. Deletions cut 5 bases from V and 5 bases from J, with 12 bases between. The CDR3 consists of 12 residues. The CDR3 spells CSVWGDGTEAFF. CDR3 in DNA: TGCAGCGTTTGGGGGGACGGAACTGAAGCTTTCTTT.

The chain is built from TRBV5-4 and TRBJ2-2, with D perhaps matching TRBD1 (5 bases). Per the germline V gene, CDR1 is SGHNT and CDR2 is YYREEE (reference sequence). Trimming removed 2 bases from V and 7 bases from J, with 15 bases in between. This CDR3 contains 15 residues. The CDR3 nucleotides read TGTGCCAGCAGCTTTCCAGGGCGAGATATCGGGGAGCTGTTTTTT. It is translated as CASSFPGRDIGELFF. The whole variable domain, filled in from reference TRBV5-4 and TRBJ2-2, reads ETGVTQSPTHLIKTRGQQVTLRCSSQSGHNTVSWYQQALGQGPQFIFQYYREEENGRGNFPPRFSGLQFPNYSSELNVNALELDDSALYLCASSFPGRDIGELFFGEGSRLTVL.

The gene calls are TRBV5-4 and TRBJ1-1; D is uncertain. The length of the CDR3 is 12 residues. Germline CDR1 and CDR2: SGHNT and YYREEE (reference sequence). The V end lost 5 bases, the J end lost 3 bases, and 8 bases lay between the germline ends. This chain's CDR3 is CASRRSDTEAFF. CDR3 DNA: TGTGCCAGCAGACGGTCCGACACTGAAGCTTTCTTT.

This rearrangement joins TRBV4-2 to TRBJ2-1; D gene unclear. The CDR3 is made up of 15 amino acids. Germline values: CDR1 LGHNA, CDR2 YNFKEQ. V was pared by 0 bases and J by 1 base, with 7 bases between. The CDR3 DNA sequence: TGTGCCAGCAGCCAAGAACTTTCTTCCTACAATGAGCAGTTCTTC. Its translation is CASSQELSSYNEQFF.

This chain uses TRBV7-9 with TRBJ2-1; 9 bases match TRBD1. Germline assignment: CDR1 SEHNR and CDR2 FQNEAQ (reference sequence). V lost 5 bases, J lost 4 bases, and 6 bases stayed unmatched. The CDR3 is 15 amino acids. The CDR3 nucleotides are TGTGCCAGCAGCCCGCCGGGACAGGGATACAATGAGCAGTTCTTC. Its translation is CASSPPGQGYNEQFF.